This T cell receptor (beta chain) was sequenced for a study of pediatric ulcerative colitis. In the study overall: Ulcerative colitis patients had pancolitis or left-sided colitis, with confirming histology.

Blood was drawn at the time of colonoscopy. CDR3 length equals 16 residues. V dropped 4 bases and J dropped 1; count of bases not matched to a gene: 2. From germline, CDR1 is SGHVS and CDR2 FQNEAQ. Clones were sequenced by immunoSEQ multiplex PCR, and TCRdb holds only the in-frame ones, with some missing. The sample lists around 61,000 clones, roughly nine tenths occurring once. Regarding the study as a whole: Blood-rectal clonal overlap within each person was significantly higher in ulcerative colitis patients than controls. Clonal expansions reduced rectal repertoire diversity in acute severe colitis.

With regard to this clone: No antigen is known for it.

The sequencing sample was made of blood. The rearrangement uses TRBV7-8 and TRBJ2-5, with TRBD2 identical over 14 bases. The TCR sequence derives from a boy younger than 18 with severe ulcerative colitis. The chain's CDR3 is CASSWGTSGSQETQYF. The CDR3 DNA follows: TGTGCCAGCAGCTGGGGGACTAGCGGGAGCCAAGAGACCCAGTACTTC.